This is a list of T cell receptor beta chains from one sample in a study of beta chain features in type 1 diabetes. Generated by immunoSEQ multiplex PCR, the TCRdb table keeps only in-frame clones and is missing some. This sample has under 950,000 clones; about a sixth occur once, and the top ten carry 0.02% to 0.03%. Sequencing was done on a sample of naive CD4+ T cells from blood. The receptor set was obtained from a woman aged 18-29 years in good health. The CDR3 runs from the conserved cysteine through the conserved F or W. D genes are given only for firm matches. A row's size may be missing; if present it is once, few, many or a size class.

d_gene,abundance,j_gene,v_gene,CDR3aa,CDR3nt
TRBD2,few,TRBJ2-1,TRBV29-1,CSVLRREGHNEQFF,TGCAGCGTTCTCCGGCGGGAGGGCCACAATGAGCAGTTCTTC
.,.,TRBJ1-1,TRBV6-5,CASSHPMNTEAFF,TGTGCCAGCAGCCACCCCATGAACACTGAAGCTTTCTTT
.,few,TRBJ2-6,TRBV29-1,CSVGEWGSGANVLTF,TGCAGCGTTGGCGAATGGGGCTCTGGGGCCAACGTCCTGACTTTC
TRBD1,.,TRBJ1-5,TRBV28,CASSLVRGPGGPQHF,TGTGCCAGCAGTTTAGTCAGGGGGCCCGGGGGGCCCCAGCATTTT
.,.,TRBJ2-7,TRBV6-1,CASSELGAYEQYF,TGTGCCAGCAGTGAACTGGGGGCCTACGAGCAGTACTTC
TRBD1,few,TRBJ1-2,TRBV5-4,CASRRDRDYGYTF,TGTGCCAGCAGGCGGGACAGGGACTATGGCTACACCTTC
.,.,TRBJ1-2,TRBV5-4,CASSRNRGYTF,TGTGCCAGCAGTCGTAATCGGGGCTACACCTTC
.,.,TRBJ2-1,TRBV28,CASSSSGYNYNEQFF,TGTGCCAGCAGTTCTTCAGGTTACAACTACAATGAGCAGTTCTTC
.,.,TRBJ1-4,TRBV9,CASSGANEKLFF,TGTGCCAGCAGCGGAGCCAATGAAAAACTGTTTTTT
TRBD1,few,TRBJ2-7,TRBV25-1,CASQGQGTHEQYF,TGTGCCAGTCAGGGACAGGGTACCCACGAGCAGTACTTC
TRBD1,.,TRBJ2-7,TRBV7-9,CASSSTPGQGPYEQYF,TGTGCCAGCAGCTCAACCCCGGGACAGGGACCCTACGAGCAGTACTTC
TRBD1,.,TRBJ1-2,TRBV5-1,CASSLSTGGPYGYTF,TGCGCCAGCAGCTTGAGTACAGGGGGGCCCTATGGCTACACCTTC
.,few,TRBJ2-1,TRBV7-2,CASSPTGYGEQFF,TGTGCCAGCAGCCCGACGGGGTACGGTGAGCAGTTCTTC
.,.,TRBJ2-1,TRBV13,CASSLTRGMSYNEQFF,TGTGCCAGCAGCTTAACCCGCGGGATGTCTTACAATGAGCAGTTCTTC
.,.,TRBJ2-7,TRBV2,CASRREGDEQYF,TGTGCCAGCAGAAGGGAAGGGGACGAGCAGTACTTC
TRBD1,.,TRBJ1-2,TRBV6-1,CASSEIRDRGYGYTF,TGTGCCAGCAGTGAAATTAGGGACAGGGGTTATGGCTACACCTTC
TRBD2,.,TRBJ2-1,TRBV19,CASSIDDAGVYNEQFF,TGTGCCAGTAGTATAGATGATGCGGGAGTATACAATGAGCAGTTCTTC
.,few,TRBJ2-3,TRBV11-2,CASSLMIRDTQYF,TGTGCCAGCAGCTTAATGATAAGAGATACGCAGTATTTT
TRBD1,.,TRBJ2-2,TRBV7-8,CASSLHRTGNTGELFF,TGTGCCAGCAGCCTCCACCGGACAGGGAACACCGGGGAGCTGTTTTTT
.,few,TRBJ2-4,TRBV7-8,CASSEKRWESTKNIQYF,TGTGCCAGCAGCGAGAAGCGTTGGGAGAGCACCAAAAACATTCAGTACTTC
.,few,TRBJ2-5,TRBV7-6,CASSLEGEGAQYF,TGTGCCAGCAGCTTAGAGGGGGAGGGGGCCCAGTACTTC
.,few,TRBJ2-3,TRBV6-5,CASSYGANSADTQYF,TGTGCCAGCAGTTACGGGGCCAACTCGGCAGATACGCAGTATTTT
.,.,TRBJ1-3,TRBV27,CASSRTASNTIYF,TGTGCCAGCAGTCGGACGGCGAGCAACACCATATATTTT
.,.,TRBJ2-7,TRBV7-2,CASSPSRHEQYF,TGTGCCAGCAGCCCTAGCCGCCACGAGCAGTACTTC
.,few,TRBJ2-5,TRBV10-3,CAISTGSETQYF,TGTGCCATCAGCACAGGGTCCGAGACCCAGTACTTC
TRBD2,few,TRBJ2-3,TRBV7-2,CASTQTSGIRTQYF,TGTGCCAGCACCCAGACTAGCGGGATTCGTACGCAGTATTTT
.,.,TRBJ2-1,TRBV9,CASSVGGVGNEQFF,TGTGCCAGCAGCGTAGGGGGGGTCGGTAATGAGCAGTTCTTC
.,few,TRBJ1-1,TRBV18,CASSPRVSQNTEAFF,TGTGCCAGCTCACCACGCGTCAGCCAGAACACTGAAGCTTTCTTT